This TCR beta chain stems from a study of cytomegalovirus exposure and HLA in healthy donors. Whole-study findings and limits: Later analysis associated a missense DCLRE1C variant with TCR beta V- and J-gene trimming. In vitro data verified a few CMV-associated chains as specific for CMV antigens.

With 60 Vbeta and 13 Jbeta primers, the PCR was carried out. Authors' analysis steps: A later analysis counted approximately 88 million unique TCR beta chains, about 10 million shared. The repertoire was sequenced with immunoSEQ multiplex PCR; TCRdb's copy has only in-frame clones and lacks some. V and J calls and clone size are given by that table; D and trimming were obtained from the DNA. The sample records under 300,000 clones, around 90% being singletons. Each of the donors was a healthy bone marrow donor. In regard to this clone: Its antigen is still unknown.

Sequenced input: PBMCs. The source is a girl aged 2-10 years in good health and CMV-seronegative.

DNA of the CDR3: TGTGCCAGCACCAGGGGTGGTGAGCAGTTCTTC. It is translated as CASTRGGEQFF. This chain uses TRBV28 with TRBJ2-1; tentative D call: TRBD1 (6 bases). The CDR3 length is 11 residues. V lost 7 bases and J lost 9, with 10 bases in between. Per the germline V gene, CDR1 is MDHEN and CDR2 is SYDVKM.